This T cell receptor beta chain was captured in a study of shared clonotypes between healthy human individuals (TCRdb year 2020). A note on the overall study: A few men and a couple of women, aged 18 to 49 years, made up the cohort. For each donor, CD4 naive and CD4 memory were each run on three plates, CD8 naive on two plates, and CD8 memory on one plate. Blood TCR repertoires of 5 or 6 healthy adults were deeply sequenced to estimate repertoire size and the extent of clonotype sharing between individuals. To increase sequencing depth and limit assay-specific biases, TCR repertoire library preparation and sequencing were carried out by different laboratories using diverse techniques. Leukapheresis yielded between about 0.9 and 10 billion PBMCs per donor.

Beyond this particular receptor, the publication reports: Pairwise subsampling led to the expectation that sequencing depth would affect the degree of clonotype sharing among donors. Compared with non-shared clonotypes, clonotypes shared by all four sorted-subset donors had higher generation probabilities. The genetic and exposure-history diversity represented was limited by the small number of donors. When a handful of donors were compared, the shared fraction of clonotypes was around 4.6% for naive CD4, approximately 3.3% for naive CD8, 2.3% for memory CD4, and 0.35% to 0.4% for memory CD8. Naive subsets generally had larger estimated clonotype richness than memory subsets did. Incomplete sequencing was indicated by rarefaction of sorted-subset datasets, despite the large sequencing depth. Only blood was sampled, and tissue TCR repertoires likely differ from those in blood.

With regard to this clone: The target of this receptor is not known. Within one base of it there is no much larger clone, and no base qualities were kept.

TCR CDR3 regions were amplified from genomic DNA by multiplex PCR using the deep immunoSEQ assay. Extracted genomic DNA from each cell subset was spread evenly across all wells of several immunoSEQ 96-well plates, with each plate serving as a replicate. For sorted subsets, each replicate PCR was loaded with roughly 0.2 ug genomic DNA, equivalent to 30,000 or so T cell genomes. Purified libraries were measured with a Qubit 3.0 fluorometer, size-checked on a Bioanalyzer 2100, and measured again with the KAPA Library Quantification kit. Each immunoSEQ 96-well plate was sequenced on its own single-read 150-cycle Illumina NextSeq 550 flow cell. Per the authors' processing: Because only junctional sequences without quality scores were contained in the immunoSEQ output, filtering matching that applied to full-length reads could not be performed. Sequences were annotated with PyIR, a Python wrapper for IgBLAST v1.9, using IMGT germline references to assign V/J genes and CDR3. Reads were filtered out if the reads had weak V/J assignments (E-value above 1e-6), no CDR3, stop codons, out-of-frame junctions, or ambiguous translated residues. A V3J clonotype was defined by an identical inferred V gene, J gene, and CDR3 amino acid sequence. Percentage overlap between repertoires was calculated by dividing the number of shared unique clonotypes by the size of the smaller repertoire. Richness of each repertoire was evaluated using RTK rarefaction, the Chao1 estimator, and Recon v2.1 estimates of unobserved clonotypes. Generation probabilities for all TCRbeta clonotypes obtained by the gDNA method from several donors were computed using OLGA. The table was pulled from immuneACCESS by TCRdb, which kept in-frame rearrangements only. Such tables lose some clones; where checked, under half of the loss comes from unresolved V genes, and the rest has no known cause. V and J calls and clone size follow that table, whereas D and trimming were derived from the DNA. This sample lists under 1 million clones; nearly 95% were detected once. Of the sample, 24% is held by the ten largest clones.

Reading from cysteine to phenylalanine, the CDR3 counts 15 amino acids. The read is trimmed to its CDR3 DNA, 45 bases read in frame from base 1. Reading the germline V gene gives CDR1 SGDLS and CDR2 YYNGEE. V is trimmed back by 3 bases and J by 4 bases, and the junction contains 10 bases that no gene match accounts for. CD8 naive samples consisted of CD45RO-negative cells that were positively selected for CCR7, yielding a CD45RA+CCR7+ population without TemRA cells. Donors were healthy HIV-negative adults with no recently reported acute infections or vaccinations. Every donor was a Caucasian adult living in Nashville, Tennessee, USA. Blood was obtained by leukapheresis, after which PBMCs were separated by Ficoll-Histopaque density gradient centrifugation and cryopreserved in liquid nitrogen vapor phase. Purity and quantity of every magnetically sorted T cell population were checked by analytical flow cytometry. Each sorted fraction had its genomic DNA isolated and then quantified by UV absorbance on a Nanodrop 2000c.

This TCR derives from a man aged 25-40 years in good health. Source material: naive CD8+ T cells sorted from blood. The cell subset or site tag for this specimen amounts to: CD45RA+CCR7+. The chain is encoded by TRBV9 joined to TRBJ2-7, with 7 bases matching TRBD2. The DNA reads TGTGCCAGCAGCGAATCCGGCGGGAGCGGGTACGAGCAGTACTTC. It translates to CASSESGGSGYEQYF.